Listed below are T cell receptor beta chains from one sample, sequenced in a study of blood T cell repertoires in COVID-19. The table came from immunoSEQ multiplex PCR; TCRdb's copy has only in-frame clones and leaves some out. Of 130,000 to 150,000 clones in the sample, about 86% are singletons; the top ten hold more than 3.5%. Sequencing input: peripheral blood. These TCRs come from a woman in her forties with acute or convalescent COVID-19. The CDR3 runs from the conserved cysteine through the conserved F or W. The D gene is left open where the match is weak. Clone size is shown for a subset of rows, as once, few, many or a class of expanded clone.

.	15	TRBV19	.	TRBJ2-2	CASTNRVSYTGELFF	TGTGCCAGTACCAACAGGGTGTCCTACACCGGGGAGCTGTTTTTT
.	17	TRBV5-4	.	TRBJ2-2	CASSLDPSGGGTGELFF	TGTGCCAGCAGCTTGGATCCATCCGGAGGTGGGACCGGGGAGCTGTTTTTT
TRBD2	15	TRBV7-3	.	TRBJ2-3	CASSQTGGDTDTQYF	TGTGCCAGCAGCCAGACCGGGGGGGACACAGATACGCAGTATTTT
TRBD1	16	TRBV28	.	TRBJ1-2	CASTYPPGQSNYGYTF	TGTGCCAGCACTTATCCTCCGGGACAGTCTAACTATGGCTACACCTTC
TRBD1	18	TRBV10-1	.	TRBJ2-1	CASSDQIGQGESYNEQFF	TGCGCCAGCAGTGACCAAATCGGACAGGGTGAGTCCTACAATGAGCAGTTCTTC
.	14	TRBV28	.	TRBJ1-4	CASSVRRGSEKLFF	TGTGCCAGCAGTGTACGGAGAGGGAGTGAAAAACTGTTTTTT
TRBD2	15	TRBV7-9	once	TRBJ2-1	CASSYAGLANNEQFF	TGTGCCAGCAGCTACGCGGGACTAGCAAATAATGAGCAGTTCTTC
.	12	TRBV28	.	TRBJ1-5	CASSQSNQPQHF	TGTGCCAGCAGCCAGTCCAATCAGCCCCAGCATTTT
.	14	TRBV18	.	TRBJ1-1	CASSRTNPGTEAFF	TGTGCCAGCTCACGTACCAACCCGGGCACTGAAGCTTTCTTT
.	13	TRBV28	.	TRBJ1-3	CASRRTDGNTIYF	TGTGCCAGCAGGAGGACAGATGGAAACACCATATATTTT
TRBD2	11	TRBV27	few	TRBJ2-7	CASILGGEQYF	TGTGCCAGCATTCTCGGGGGGGAGCAGTACTTC
.	18	TRBV3-1/TRBV3-2	.	TRBJ1-1	CASSQTQTEKIMNTEAFF	TGTGCCAGCAGCCAAACTCAGACAGAGAAAATTATGAACACTGAAGCTTTCTTT
.	13	TRBV28	.	TRBJ1-2	CASSLGRNYGYTF	TGTGCCAGCAGTCTGGGCCGGAACTATGGCTACACCTTC
.	18	TRBV4-1	.	TRBJ1-3	CASSQDRRVGVSGNTIYF	TGCGCCAGCAGCCAAGATAGGCGAGTGGGCGTCTCTGGAAACACCATATATTTT
TRBD2	16	TRBV7-8	few	TRBJ2-7	CASSRGRGDTTYEQYF	TGTGCCAGCAGCCGAGGACGGGGGGATACGACCTACGAGCAGTACTTC
.	16	TRBV5-5	.	TRBJ2-3	CASSLGRQSSTDTQYF	TGTGCCAGCAGCTTGGGGCGACAGTCTAGCACAGATACGCAGTATTTT
TRBD2	17	TRBV19	.	TRBJ2-5	CASSIESGGYPTGAQYF	TGTGCCAGTAGTATAGAAAGCGGGGGGTACCCCACGGGGGCCCAGTACTTC
.	13	TRBV28	.	TRBJ1-2	CASSNGQHYGYTF	TGTGCCAGCAGCAATGGACAGCATTATGGCTACACCTTC